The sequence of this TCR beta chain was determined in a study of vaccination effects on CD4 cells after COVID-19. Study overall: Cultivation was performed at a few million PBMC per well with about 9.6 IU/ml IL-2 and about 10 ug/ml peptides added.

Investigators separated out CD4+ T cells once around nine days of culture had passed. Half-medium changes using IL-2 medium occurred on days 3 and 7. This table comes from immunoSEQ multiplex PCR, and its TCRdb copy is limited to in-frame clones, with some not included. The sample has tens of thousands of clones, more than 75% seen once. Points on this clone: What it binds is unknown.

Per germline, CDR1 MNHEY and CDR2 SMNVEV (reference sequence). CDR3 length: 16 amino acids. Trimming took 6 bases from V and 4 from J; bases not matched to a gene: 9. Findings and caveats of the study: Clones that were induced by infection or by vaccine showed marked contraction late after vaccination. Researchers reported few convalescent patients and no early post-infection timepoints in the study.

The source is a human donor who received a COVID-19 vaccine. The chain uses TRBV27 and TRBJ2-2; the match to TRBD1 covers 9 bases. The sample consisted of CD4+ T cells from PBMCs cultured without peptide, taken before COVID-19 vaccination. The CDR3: CASRGTQGAPTGELFF. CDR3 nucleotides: TGTGCCAGCAGGGGAACACAGGGGGCCCCCACCGGGGAGCTGTTTTTT.